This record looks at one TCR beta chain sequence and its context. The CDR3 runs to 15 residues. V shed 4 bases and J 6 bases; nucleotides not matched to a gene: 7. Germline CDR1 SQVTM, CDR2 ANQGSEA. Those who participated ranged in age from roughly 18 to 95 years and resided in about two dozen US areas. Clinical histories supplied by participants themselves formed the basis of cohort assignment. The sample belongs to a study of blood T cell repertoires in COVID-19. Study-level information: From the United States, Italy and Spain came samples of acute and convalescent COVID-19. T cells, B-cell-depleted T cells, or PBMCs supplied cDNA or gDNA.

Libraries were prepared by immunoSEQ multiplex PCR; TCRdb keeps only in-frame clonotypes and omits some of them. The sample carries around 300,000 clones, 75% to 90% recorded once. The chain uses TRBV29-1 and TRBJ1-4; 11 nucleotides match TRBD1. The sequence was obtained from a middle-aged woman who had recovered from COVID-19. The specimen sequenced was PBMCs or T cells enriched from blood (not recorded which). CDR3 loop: CSVVYQGQGDEKLFF. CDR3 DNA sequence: TGCAGCGTTGTTTATCAGGGACAGGGGGATGAAAAACTGTTTTTT.